This TCR beta chain was retrieved from a study of T cell repertoires in cytomegalovirus infection. Turning to the study itself: Public TCR beta signatures indicated both CMV infection and matching HLA type.

This clonotype was picked up many times. Its antigen is not identified. TCRdb reanalysed the reads using MiXCR and keeps one entry per CDR3 protein. The sample shows more than 250,000 distinct CDR3 sequences, 20% to 25% of them seen only once. The source material was cultured PBMCs, sampled from culture after CMV antigen stimulation. The sequence was collected from a human donor in good health (CMV status not recorded). Some clones in this sample may be carry-over from other donors' samples.

This CDR3 is CASSPGTASYNEQFF. The CDR3, as DNA: TGTGCCAGCAGCCCGGGGACAGCCTCCTACAATGAGCAGTTCTTC. V gene TRBV7-2 combines with J gene TRBJ2-1, with 7 bases aligning to TRBD1. V lost 5 bases, J lost 0 bases, and 4 bases stayed unmatched. The germline V gene has CDR1 SGHTA and CDR2 FQGNSA. The CDR3 contains 15 residues.